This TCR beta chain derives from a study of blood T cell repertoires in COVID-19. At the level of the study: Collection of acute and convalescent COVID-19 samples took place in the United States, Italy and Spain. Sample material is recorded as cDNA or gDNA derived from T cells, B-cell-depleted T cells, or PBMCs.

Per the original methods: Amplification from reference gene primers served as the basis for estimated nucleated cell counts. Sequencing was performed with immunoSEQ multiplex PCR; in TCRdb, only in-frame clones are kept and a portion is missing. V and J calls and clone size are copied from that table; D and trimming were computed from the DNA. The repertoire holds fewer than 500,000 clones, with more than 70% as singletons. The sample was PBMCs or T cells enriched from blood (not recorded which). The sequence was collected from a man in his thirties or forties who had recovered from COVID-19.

The DNA for the CDR3 is TGCGCCAGTCGAACAGGGGACTCTGGAAACACCATATATTTT. Protein product: CASRTGDSGNTIYF. The rearrangement uses TRBV5-1 and TRBJ1-3, with 7 bases identical to TRBD1. The CDR3 loop spans 14 amino acids. CDR1 and CDR2 (germline): SGHRS, YFSETQ. V gave up 8 bases and J gave up 0 bases; unmatched junction bases: 5.